This TCR beta chain comes out of a study of shared clonotypes between healthy human individuals. Study results and limitations: In general, naive subsets displayed greater estimated richness than memory subsets did.

With regard to this clone: Antigen: not known.

This table comes from immunoSEQ multiplex PCR, and its TCRdb copy is limited to in-frame clones, with some not included. The repertoire consists of around 100,000 clones, with about 63% occurring once and the leading ten covering around 23%. CDR3 length equals 17 residues. The ends were cut back, 1 base at V and 4 bases at J, with 19 bases in the middle. Germline loops: CDR1 SNHLY, CDR2 FYNNEI. This sequence joins TRBV2 and TRBJ1-2; no clear D. This receptor was taken from a woman aged 25-40 years in good health. Sequencing input: memory CD8+ T cells sorted from blood. Documented subset: CD45RO+ cells pooled with CCR7-negative TemRA cells. CDR3 sequence: CASSEGAWRPLLYGYTF. The CDR3 DNA reads TGTGCCAGCAGTGAAGGGGCGTGGAGGCCCTTACTCTATGGCTACACCTTC.